Below, 3 T cell receptor beta chains from the same sample are listed, as sequenced in a study of cytomegalovirus exposure and HLA in healthy donors. The protocol was immunoSEQ multiplex PCR, while the TCRdb copy is restricted to in-frame clones and leaves out a portion. The sample records some 270,000 clones, 65% to 90% being singletons. Input material: PBMCs. The receptors were sampled from a woman between 18 and 29 years old in good health and CMV-seronegative.

The chain has TRBV25-1 and TRBJ1-2, with D possibly TRBD1 on 6 matching bases. V was trimmed by 0 bases and J by 0 bases, leaving 17 bases between them. The CDR3 is 18 residues long. Germline assignment: CDR1 MGHDK and CDR2 SYGVNS. Here the CDR3 reads CASSEYPRTDRSNYGYTF. CDR3 coding DNA: TGTGCCAGCAGTGAATATCCGAGGACAGACCGTTCTAACTATGGCTACACCTTC.

The chain recombines TRBV28 with TRBJ1-6; the D gene is possibly TRBD1 (5 bases). V was shortened by 6 bases and J by 8 bases, with 14 bases between the two germline ends. Per germline, CDR1 MDHEN and CDR2 SYDVKM. The CDR3 covers 14 residues. The CDR3 reads CASRPSGIDSPLHF. CDR3 bases: TGTGCCAGCAGACCCTCAGGGATCGATTCACCCCTCCACTTT.

The CDR3 nucleotides read TGCAGTGCTAGAGAAGAGGATGAGCAGTTCTTC. Its translation is CSAREEDEQFF. The rearrangement joins TRBV20-1 to TRBJ2-1, with D unresolved. This CDR3 has 11 amino acids. Germline CDR1 DFQATT, CDR2 SNEGSKA (reference sequence). Trimming took off 0 bases at V and 8 bases at J, with 5 bases between the two ends.